Presented here are 19 T cell receptor beta chains from one specimen sequenced in a study of tumor-infiltrating lymphocytes in primary liver carcinoma. The study co-extracted DNA and RNA from about 21-30 mg of unsorted bulk tissue. Priming with a constant-region primer yielded TCR beta cDNA from 450 to 600 ng total RNA. Modified slightly, ARM-PCR produced TCR beta libraries over three nested multiplex PCR rounds. PCR rounds one and two used TRBV1-TRBV30 forward primers with a C-beta reverse primer for roughly 10 cycles each. TCRdb ran MiXCR on the multiplex PCR reads and lists one entry per CDR3 protein. The data show fewer than 80,000 distinct CDR3 sequences, 69% seen once. Sequencing used tumor-adjacent normal liver tissue. All receptors derive from a middle-aged man with primary liver carcinoma and hepatitis B virus infection.

This clonotype was observed at least ten times. Mismatch with germline at one junction end may stem from a read error. This chain links TRBV11-1 with TRBJ2-7; possible D gene TRBD2, 6 bases. Germline V lookup: CDR1 SGHAT, CDR2 FQDESV (reference sequence). This CDR3 is 15 amino acids long. CDR3 protein: CASSSSRDSSYEQCF. CDR3 nucleotides: TGTGCCAGTAGCTCATCCCGGGACTCCTCCTACGAGCAGTGCTTC.

With respect to this clonotype: This may be a read error: a much more frequent sequence differs by one nucleotide. The V gene is TRBV28, the J gene TRBJ2-7, with D maybe TRBD1 (6 bases). Germline loops: CDR1 MDHEN, CDR2 SYDVKM. Trimming cost V 10 bases and J 2 bases, with 21 bases left between them. The CDR3 sequence is 15 residues long. DNA for the CDR3: TGTGCCAACAGGAAACGTCAGGGGTTTGCCTACGAGCAGTACTTC. Translation gives CANRKRQGFAYEQYF. The variable domain in full, completed from reference TRBV28 and TRBJ2-7, reads DVKVTQSSRYLVKRTGEKVFLECVQDMDHENMFWYRQDPGLGLRLIYFSYDVKMKEKGDIPEGYSVSREKKERFSLILESASTNQTSMYLCANRKRQGFAYEQYFGPGTRLTVT.

A note on this clonotype: The junction and the germline gene differ at one end; a read error may be behind it. The genes are TRBV5-6 and TRBJ2-7; D remains ambiguous. CDR1 and CDR2 (germline): SGHDT, YYEEEE. CDR3 length: 14 residues. The DNA for the CDR3 is TGTGCCAGCAGCTTGGTCCTTCTCATGTACGAGCAGTACTTT. It yields the protein CASSLVLLMYEQYF. Drawing the rest from reference TRBV5-6 and TRBJ2-7, the complete variable domain is DAGVTQSPTHLIKTRGQQVTLRCSPKSGHDTVSWYQQALGQGPQFIFQYYEEEERQRGNFPDRFSGHQFPNYSSELNVNALLLGDSALYLCASSLVLLMYEQYFGPGTRLTVT.

This clonotype was observed at least ten times. The J gene is TRBJ2-5, the V gene TRBV4-3; D is ambiguous. V lost 0 bases and J lost 5, with 10 bases in between. Germline CDR1 and CDR2: LGHNA and YSLEER. This CDR3 is built from 14 residues. This chain's CDR3 is CASSQEEYLETQYF. The CDR3 nucleotides are TGCGCCAGCAGCCAAGAGGAGTACTTGGAGACCCAGTACTTC.

Comment on this clonotype: This may be a read error: a much more frequent sequence differs by one nucleotide. The J gene is TRBJ1-5, the V gene TRBV28, with a possible D match to TRBD1 (5 bases). The CDR3 sequence is 17 residues long. Germline V gene data show CDR1 as MDHEN and CDR2 as SYDVKM. As DNA, the CDR3 is TGTGCCAGCAGTTTATACCAAGTTGGGGGAGCGGGTCAGCTCCAGCATTTT. Translation gives CASSLYQVGGAGQLQHF.

This clonotype has only a few counts. This CDR3 reads CAWATGGVHPQHF. The CDR3 DNA reads as TGTGCCTGGGCTACAGGGGGCGTTCATCCCCAGCATTTT. The chain couples TRBV30 to TRBJ1-5; 9 nucleotides line up with TRBD1. V lost 5 bases to trimming and J lost 10 bases; unmatched junction nucleotides: 9. Germline V gene data show CDR1 as GTSNPN and CDR2 as SVGIG (reference sequence). There are 13 residues in the CDR3.

Concerning this clonotype: The DNA is omitted, as the CDR3 cannot be located on it reliably, and the CDR3 follows TCRdb's listing. CDR3 sequence: CTSSDFGAGATYEQHF. The V call is TRBV5-4, the J call TRBJ2-7; the D call TRBD2 from the table was never checked on the DNA. The V gene's germline CDR1 is SGHNT and CDR2 YYREEE (reference sequence). A total of 16 residues make up the CDR3, ends included.

As regards this clonotype: Given the absence of the conserved phenylalanine or tryptophan at the CDR3 end, a read error is likely. V usage is TRBV6-2 or TRBV6-3 and J usage is TRBJ2-1; D is possibly TRBD2 (6 bases). CDR3 length: 14 amino acids. Germline assignment: CDR1 MNHEY and CDR2 SVGEGT. V shed 4 bases and J shed 8 bases, with 15 bases lying between them. This CDR3 reads CASSSGLPGHEQFL. The CDR3, as DNA: TGTGCCAGCAGTTCAGGACTACCGGGGCATGAGCAGTTCTTA.

Of note for this clonotype: Given a much more abundant clone one base away, this may be a read error. The chain joins TRBV6-5 to TRBJ2-3, with TRBD1 as a possible D gene (5 bases). The CDR3 has 16 amino acids. Germline CDR1 and CDR2: MNHEY and SVGAGI. The CDR3 bases are TGTACCAGCAGTTACTCCAGGGATGCCTTCACAGATACGCAGTATTTT. Amino acid sequence: CTSSYSRDAFTDTQYF.

The chain has TRBV13 and TRBJ2-1; D uncertain. Trimming removed 8 bases from V and 16 bases from J, with 18 bases in between. This CDR3 is built from 11 residues. Germline V CDR1 and CDR2: PRHDT, FYEKMQ (reference sequence). CDR3 nucleotides: TGTGCCAGCTCATTGGGCTATGTGCAATTCTTC. It translates to CASSLGYVQFF.

Comments on this clonotype: The germline gene is not matched at one end of the junction; a read error may be the cause. This chain connects TRBV12-3 or TRBV12-4 to TRBJ2-1; D unclear. This CDR3 is 13 amino acids long. CDR3 sequence: CASRYDEDNEEFF. The DNA of the CDR3 is TGTGCCAGCAGATATGACGAAGACAATGAGGAGTTCTTC.

The V call is TRBV29-1, the J call TRBJ2-1; perhaps TRBD2 as D (6 bases). CDR3 length: 14 residues. The V gene's germline CDR1 is SQVTM and CDR2 ANQGSEA. The germline V and J ends were trimmed by 8 bases and 10 bases, with 24 bases remaining between them. The CDR3 coding sequence is TGCAGCCTGTCCGGGACTGGGAACATTGTGGAGCAGTTCTTC. This gives the protein CSLSGTGNIVEQFF.

With respect to this clonotype: In this CDR3 the conserved last residue, phenylalanine or tryptophan, is missing, so a read error is likely. V usage is TRBV5-4 and J usage is TRBJ1-2; tentatively, D is TRBD1 (5 bases). The CDR3 loop spans 13 amino acids. Germline loops: CDR1 SGHNT, CDR2 YYREEE (reference sequence). The germline V and J ends were trimmed by 2 bases and 4 bases, with 9 bases remaining between them. The CDR3 reads CASSLGASYGYTL. As DNA, the CDR3 is TGTGCCAGCAGCTTAGGGGCCAGCTATGGCTACACCCTC.

Note on this clonotype: One base away lies a much larger clone, so this may be a sequencing read error. No conserved phenylalanine or tryptophan ends this CDR3, so it is likely a read error. This rearrangement joins TRBV7-9 to TRBJ2-5; D could derive from TRBD1 or TRBD2 (7 bases each). V was pared by 4 bases and J by 1 base, with 13 bases between. Germline-derived CDR1 and CDR2 are SEHNR and FQNEAQ (reference sequence). The CDR3 length is 15 residues. DNA for the CDR3: TGTGCCAGCAGCTCGTGGGAGGGGGCCCAAGAGACCCAGTACCTC. Its protein product is CASSSWEGAQETQYL.

This clonotype is judged medium-sized (0.01 to 0.1%). The V call is TRBV12-3 or TRBV12-4, the J call TRBJ2-7; D is possibly TRBD2 (5 bases). V lost 3 bases, J lost 4 bases, and 13 bases lay in between. The CDR3 runs 14 residues. The CDR3 DNA sequence: TGTGCCAGCAGTTTGGGGAGTGGGTTTTACGAGCAGTACTTC. Translation: CASSLGSGFYEQYF.

A note on this clonotype: A much larger clonotype is one base distant, so this may be a read error. The V call is TRBV6-5, the J call TRBJ1-4; D is unclear. The CDR3 is 14 residues long. Germline CDR1 reads MNHEY; CDR2 reads SVGAGI. The CDR3 spells CASRMIATYEKLFF. The CDR3 DNA is TGTGCCAGCAGGATGATTGCAACTTATGAAAAACTGTTTTTT.

As for this clonotype: The junction does not match germline at one end; this may be a read error. The chain links TRBV11-2 to TRBJ2-1; TRBD1 matches at 11 bases. Germline assignment: CDR1 SGHAT and CDR2 FQNNGV. The CDR3 sequence is 16 residues long. As DNA, the CDR3 is TGTGCCAACAGCTTGGGGACAGGGGGTTTCTCCAATGGGCAGTTCTTC. Its translation is CANSLGTGGFSNGQFF.

This chain links TRBV7-9 with TRBJ2-3; the match to TRBD2 covers 16 bases. The V gene end was trimmed by 7 bases and the J gene end by 6 bases; junction bases not matched to a gene: 19. Germline CDR1 reads SEHNR; CDR2 reads FQNEAQ (reference sequence). The CDR3 has 20 residues. The CDR3 coding sequence is TGTGCCAGCATCTGGCCCCCGGGACTAGCGGGAGGGCCGTCTTCGGATACGCAGTATTTT. Its protein product is CASIWPPGLAGGPSSDTQYF.

This chain uses TRBV29-1 with TRBJ2-5; 8 bases map to TRBD2. The V segment lost 8 bases and the J segment 5 bases; nucleotides outside the gene matches: 10. The CDR3 is 13 residues long. Germline CDR1 is SQVTM and CDR2 is ANQGSEA. Here the CDR3 reads CSTEGTRKETQYF. CDR3 bases: TGCAGCACTGAAGGGACTAGGAAGGAGACCCAGTACTTC.